Listed here is a single TCR beta chain. What antigen it recognizes has not been identified. No much larger clone is present one base from it, and per-base qualities are unavailable. The receptor library was made with RT-PCR. The instrument was an Illumina HiSeq 2500. Using fastp trimming at Q25 and MiXCR clonotype assembly, TCRdb reanalyzed the public sequencing data and kept in-frame beta chains. Each CDR3 protein appears once, grouped with its most common genes and DNA. The sample table lists around 790,000 distinct CDR3 sequences, 21% of them with a count of one. The ten biggest clones cover roughly 10% of the sample. This entry belongs to a study of response to subunit inactivated influenza vaccine listed by TCRdb under 2018. For the study in its entirety: The study used deep quantitative T cell receptor repertoire profiling to track responses to a trivalent subunit inactivated influenza vaccine. What the work shows at the level of the full study, not this receptor alone: According to the authors, only a limited number of new T cells may be recruited by each seasonal influenza vaccination.

The CDR3 goes from the cysteine to the phenylalanine over 14 residues. Just CDR3 DNA is preserved here, 42 bases in frame from base 1. Based on the germline V gene, the CDR1 and CDR2 sequences are SGHRS and YFSETQ. V is shortened by 4 bases, J by 3 bases, and the region joining them spans 13 bases. The chain is made from TRBV5-1 and TRBJ2-5; the D gene is not confidently resolved. The clonotype comes from a man over 45 who received an inactivated influenza vaccine. Donor details come from another sample of the same person, matched by shared clones. The input for sequencing was PBMCs from blood, taken roughly 5 days after vaccination. The nucleotide sequence is given as TGCGCCAGCAGCGTCGGCTCCGCTGAAGAGACCCAGTACTTC. It translates to CASSVGSAEETQYF.